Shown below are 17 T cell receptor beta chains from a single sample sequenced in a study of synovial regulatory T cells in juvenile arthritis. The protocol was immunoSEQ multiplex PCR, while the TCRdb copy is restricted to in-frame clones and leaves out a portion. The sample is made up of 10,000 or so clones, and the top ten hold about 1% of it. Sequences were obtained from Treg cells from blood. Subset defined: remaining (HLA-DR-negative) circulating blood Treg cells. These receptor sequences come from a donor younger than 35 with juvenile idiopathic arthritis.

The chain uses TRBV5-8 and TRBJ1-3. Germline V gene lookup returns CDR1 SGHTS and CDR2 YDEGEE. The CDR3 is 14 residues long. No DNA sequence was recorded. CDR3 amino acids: CASSFWGGGNTIYF.

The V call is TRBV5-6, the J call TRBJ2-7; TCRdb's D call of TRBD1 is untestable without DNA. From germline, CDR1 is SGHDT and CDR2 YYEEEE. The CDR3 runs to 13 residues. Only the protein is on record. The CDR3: CASSLALGGEQYF.

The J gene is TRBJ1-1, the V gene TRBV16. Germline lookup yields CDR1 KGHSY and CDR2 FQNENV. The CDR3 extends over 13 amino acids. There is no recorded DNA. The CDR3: CASRPGPNTEAFF.

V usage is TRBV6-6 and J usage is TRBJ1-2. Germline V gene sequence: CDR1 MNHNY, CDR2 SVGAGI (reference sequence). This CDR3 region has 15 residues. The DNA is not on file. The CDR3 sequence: CASSYFSDGFYGYTF.

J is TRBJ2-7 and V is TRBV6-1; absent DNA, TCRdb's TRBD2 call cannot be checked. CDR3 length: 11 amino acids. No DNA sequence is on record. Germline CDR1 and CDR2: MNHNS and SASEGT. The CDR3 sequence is CASSITYEQYF.

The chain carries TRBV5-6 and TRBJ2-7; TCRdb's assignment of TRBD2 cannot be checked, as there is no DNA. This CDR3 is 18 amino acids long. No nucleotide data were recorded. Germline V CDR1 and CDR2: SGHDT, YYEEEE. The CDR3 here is CASSRRSRVAGGDYEQYF.

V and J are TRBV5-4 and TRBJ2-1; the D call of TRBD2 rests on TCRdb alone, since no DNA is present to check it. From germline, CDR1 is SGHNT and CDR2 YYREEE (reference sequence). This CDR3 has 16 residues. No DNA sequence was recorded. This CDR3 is CASSSDEGVSYNEQFF.

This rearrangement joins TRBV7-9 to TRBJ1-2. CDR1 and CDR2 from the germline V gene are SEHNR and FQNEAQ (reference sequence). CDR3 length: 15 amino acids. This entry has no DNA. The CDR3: CASSLGSRVPYGYTF.

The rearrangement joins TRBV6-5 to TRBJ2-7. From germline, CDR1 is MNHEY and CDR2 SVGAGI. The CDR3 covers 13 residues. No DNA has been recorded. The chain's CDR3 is CASSESGRDEQYF.

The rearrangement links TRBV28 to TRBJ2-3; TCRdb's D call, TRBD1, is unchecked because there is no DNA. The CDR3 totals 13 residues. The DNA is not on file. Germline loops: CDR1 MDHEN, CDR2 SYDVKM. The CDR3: CASTKTGADTQYF. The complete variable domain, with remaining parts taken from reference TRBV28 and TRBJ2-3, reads DVKVTQSSRYLVKRTGEKVFLECVQDMDHENMFWYRQDPGLGLRLIYFSYDVKMKEKGDIPEGYSVSREKKERFSLILESASTNQTSMYLCASTKTGADTQYFGPGTRLTVL.

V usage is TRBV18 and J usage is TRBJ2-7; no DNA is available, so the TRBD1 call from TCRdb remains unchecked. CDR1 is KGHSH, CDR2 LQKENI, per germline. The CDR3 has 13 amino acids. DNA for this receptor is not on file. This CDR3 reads CASSAIQGGEQYF.

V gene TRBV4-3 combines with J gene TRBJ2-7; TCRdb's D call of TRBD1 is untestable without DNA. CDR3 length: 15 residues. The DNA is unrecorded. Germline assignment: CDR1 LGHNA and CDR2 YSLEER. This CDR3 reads CASSQTPGVLGEQYF.

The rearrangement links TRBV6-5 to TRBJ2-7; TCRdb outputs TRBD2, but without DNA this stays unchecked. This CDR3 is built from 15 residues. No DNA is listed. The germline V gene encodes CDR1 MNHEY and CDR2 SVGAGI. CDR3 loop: CASSSPRLAAYEQYF.

CDR3 sequence reads: CASSPWTSGASYNEQFF. The rearrangement links TRBV21-1 to TRBJ2-1; TCRdb's D call, TRBD2, is unchecked because there is no DNA. TRBV21-1 is reported as a pseudogene. The CDR3 consists of 17 residues. The coding DNA is unavailable.

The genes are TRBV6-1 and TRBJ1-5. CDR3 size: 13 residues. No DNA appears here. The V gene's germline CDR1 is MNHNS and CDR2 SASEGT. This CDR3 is CASSEGYGQPQHF.

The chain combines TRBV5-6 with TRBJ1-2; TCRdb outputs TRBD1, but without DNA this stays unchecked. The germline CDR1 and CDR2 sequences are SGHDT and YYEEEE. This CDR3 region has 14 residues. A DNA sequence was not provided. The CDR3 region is CASSLIGDDYGYTF.

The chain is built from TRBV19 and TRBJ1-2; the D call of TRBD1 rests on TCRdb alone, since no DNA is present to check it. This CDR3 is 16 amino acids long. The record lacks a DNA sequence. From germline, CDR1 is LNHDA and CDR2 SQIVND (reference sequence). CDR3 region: CASSNIQGWVNYGYTF.